This entry features one T cell receptor (beta chain) sequence. The antigen is not known. The CDR3 has 16 residues. Germline V gene data show CDR1 as LGHDT and CDR2 as YNNKEL (reference sequence). V lost 5 bases and J lost 0, with 15 bases in between. Antigen-specific CD4+ T cells were first expanded with viral peptide pools by the ViraFEST assay and only then sequenced. Scientists isolated CD4+ T cells after an approximately 9-day culture period ended. Vaccine recipients lacked prior SARS-CoV-2 infection and had negative nucleocapsid antibodies. These data come from a study of vaccination effects on CD4 cells after COVID-19. Using immunoSEQ multiplex PCR, the repertoire was profiled, and TCRdb retains in-frame clones only, with some absent. The table has about 73,000 clones, around 74% seen once.

Material: CD4+ T cells from PBMCs cultured with HCoV-NL63 spike peptides, obtained before COVID-19 vaccination. The chain recombines TRBV3-1 (or the pseudogene TRBV3-2) with TRBJ2-3, with D unresolved. This clonotype was obtained from a human donor who received a COVID-19 vaccine. The CDR3 is CASSNRRTDSTDTQYF. Written as DNA, the CDR3 is TGTGCCAGCAGCAATCGGCGGACGGATAGCACAGATACGCAGTATTTT.